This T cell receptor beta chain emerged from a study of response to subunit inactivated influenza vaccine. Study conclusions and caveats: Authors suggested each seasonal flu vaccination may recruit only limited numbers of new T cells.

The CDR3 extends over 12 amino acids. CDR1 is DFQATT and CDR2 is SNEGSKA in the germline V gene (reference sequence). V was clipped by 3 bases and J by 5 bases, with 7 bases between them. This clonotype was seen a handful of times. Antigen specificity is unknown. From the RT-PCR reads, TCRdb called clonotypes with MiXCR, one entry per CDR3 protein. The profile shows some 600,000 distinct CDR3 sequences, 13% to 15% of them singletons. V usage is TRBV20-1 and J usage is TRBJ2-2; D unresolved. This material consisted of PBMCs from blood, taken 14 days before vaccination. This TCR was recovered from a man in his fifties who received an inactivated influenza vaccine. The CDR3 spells CSASGLTGELFF. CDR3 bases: TGCAGTGCTAGCGGTCTTACCGGGGAGCTGTTTTTT.